The 11 T cell receptor beta chains in this list originate from one sample, sequenced in a study of regulatory T cells in long-lasting Graves disease (dated by TCRdb to about 2021). The library was built by means of multiplex PCR. Instrument used: Illumina HiSeq 4000. CDR3 regions were amplified by Arm-PCR with iRepertoire HTBI primers to construct TCR beta libraries. TCRdb reprocessing: public reads trimmed at Q25 with fastp, clones called with MiXCR, in-frame beta chains kept. Every entry covers one CDR3 protein and lists the most common genes and DNA from its rows. A total of a few hundred thousand distinct CDR3 sequences appear in this sample, about 15% of them only once. The top ten constitute roughly 7.7% of the sample. The time point label here, explained by the study, means: newly diagnosed GD, antithyroid drugs for less than 3 months. For both TCR sequencing and RNA sequencing, RNA was extracted from PBMCs in TRIzol.

These data are also associated with another study on T cells in Graves' hyperthyroidism and ophthalmopathy.

The sequencing here drew on peripheral blood mononuclear cells (PBMCs), taken at new diagnosis, from a patient treated with antithyroid drugs. The receptors were sampled from a woman in her thirties or forties with Graves disease. Donor details come from another sample of the same person, matched by shared clones.

The genes are TRBV4-3 and TRBJ2-1; a possible D gene is TRBD2 (6 bases). Per the germline V gene, CDR1 is LGHNA and CDR2 is YSLEER. The CDR3 is 16 amino acids. V was pared by 1 base and J by 0 bases, with 10 bases between. The CDR3 bases are TGCGCCAGCAGCCAAGTGGAGGGAAGCTCCTACAATGAGCAGTTCTTC. Residues: CASSQVEGSSYNEQFF.

The chain carries TRBV6-1 and TRBJ2-1; possible D gene TRBD2, 7 bases. The CDR3 extends over 13 amino acids. Trimming stripped 7 bases from V and 10 bases from J, with 17 bases between. Germline-derived CDR1 and CDR2 are MNHNS and SASEGT. CDR3 sequence: CASTQRGATEQFF. CDR3 sequence (DNA): TGTGCCAGCACTCAACGGGGGGCCACCGAGCAGTTCTTC.

This clonotype was counted ten times or more. V usage is TRBV6-1 and J usage is TRBJ2-7, with TRBD1 matching over 12 bases. V shed 8 bases, J shed 5 bases, and the junction held 10 bases outside the gene matches. The CDR3 sequence is 15 residues long. Per the germline V gene, CDR1 is MNHNS and CDR2 is SASEGT. The DNA for the CDR3 is TGTGCCAGCTGCGGGACAGGGGGCGTTCTGGACGAGCAGTACTTC. Translating it yields CASCGTGGVLDEQYF.

This clonotype appeared many times. The CDR3 sequence: CASSLAGLADNEQFF. The DNA of the CDR3 is TGTGCCAGCAGCTTAGCGGGACTAGCGGACAATGAGCAGTTCTTC. This chain links TRBV7-2 with TRBJ2-1; 11 bases map to TRBD2. The V segment lost 0 bases and the J segment 5 bases; nucleotides outside the gene matches: 0. Per the germline V gene, CDR1 is SGHTA and CDR2 is FQGNSA. This CDR3 spans 15 amino acids.

The chain links TRBV10-1 to TRBJ2-3; perhaps TRBD2 as D (5 bases). The CDR3 is made up of 16 amino acids. V lost 2 bases and J 0 bases, leaving 12 bases between the germline ends. Germline V lookup: CDR1 WNHNN, CDR2 SYGVQD (reference sequence). Here the CDR3 reads CASSELGRSSTDTQYF. Here the CDR3 DNA reads TGCGCCAGCAGTGAGCTGGGGAGATCTAGCACAGATACGCAGTATTTT.

In this sample, this clonotype turned up many times. The chain links TRBV30 to TRBJ2-3; D is possibly TRBD1 (6 bases). In germline, CDR1 is GTSNPN, CDR2 SVGIG (reference sequence). Trimming removed 0 bases from V and 0 bases from J, with 13 bases in between. The CDR3 covers 16 residues. CDR3 sequence (DNA): TGTGCCTGGAGTGTACCACGGACAGCTAGCACAGATACGCAGTATTTT. The encoded protein is CAWSVPRTASTDTQYF.

This clonotype was picked up many times. V usage is TRBV2 and J usage is TRBJ2-1; 7 nucleotides agree with TRBD2. Trimming removed 10 bases from V and 6 bases from J; junction bases left unmatched: 15. The CDR3 is 15 residues long. Per germline, CDR1 SNHLY and CDR2 FYNNEI. In DNA, the CDR3 is TGTGCCACCCCTAAGGGGCGGGAGCTTTCCAATGAGCAGTTCTTC. Its translation is CATPKGRELSNEQFF.

The gene calls are TRBV4-3 and TRBJ2-3, with a weak D call TRBD2 (6 bases). This CDR3 is built from 18 residues. Trimming took 3 bases from V and 3 from J, leaving 22 bases between them. The germline V gene has CDR1 LGHNA and CDR2 YSLEER. This CDR3 is CASSHHEGRKPWTDTQYF. The DNA for the CDR3 is TGCGCCAGCAGCCACCACGAGGGGAGGAAGCCTTGGACAGATACGCAGTATTTT.

This clonotype was observed a few times. The chain joins TRBV19 to TRBJ1-2, with TRBD1 matching over 7 bases. The V gene end was trimmed by 7 bases and the J gene end by 4 bases; junction bases not matched to a gene: 3. CDR1 is LNHDA and CDR2 is SQIVND in the germline V gene (reference sequence). The CDR3 runs 12 residues. Here the CDR3 reads CASNEGAYGYTF. CDR3 nucleotide sequence: TGTGCCAGTAATGAGGGGGCCTATGGCTACACCTTC.

The J gene is TRBJ1-1, the V gene TRBV27; no reliable D call. The ends were cut back, 5 bases at V and 6 bases at J, with 19 bases in the middle. CDR3 length: 15 residues. Germline assignment: CDR1 MNHEY and CDR2 SMNVEV (reference sequence). The CDR3 nucleotides are TGTGCCAGCAGTCCCCGCAACAATCTTGTAGCTGAAGCTTTCTTT. Translation: CASSPRNNLVAEAFF.

This clonotype showed up many times. The V call is TRBV19, the J call TRBJ2-5, with 10 positions matching TRBD1. The V gene's germline CDR1 is LNHDA and CDR2 SQIVND (reference sequence). The V gene end was trimmed by 3 bases and the J gene end by 5 bases; junction bases not matched to a gene: 6. CDR3 size: 15 residues. The CDR3 DNA sequence: TGTGCCAGTAGTATTGGACAGGGGGAATGGGAGACCCAGTACTTC. Protein sequence: CASSIGQGEWETQYF.